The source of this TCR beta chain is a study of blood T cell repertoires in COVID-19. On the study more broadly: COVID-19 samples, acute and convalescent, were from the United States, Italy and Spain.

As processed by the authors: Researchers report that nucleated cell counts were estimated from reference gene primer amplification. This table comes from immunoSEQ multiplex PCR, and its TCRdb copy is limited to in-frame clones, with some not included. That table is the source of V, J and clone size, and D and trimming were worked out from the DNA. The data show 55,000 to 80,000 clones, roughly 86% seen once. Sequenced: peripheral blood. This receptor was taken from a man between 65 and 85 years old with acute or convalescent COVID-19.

CDR3 in DNA: TGTGCCTGGAGTGTCCCCCCACAGGGGGCCTCCTACGAGCAGTACTTC. This codes for CAWSVPPQGASYEQYF. The V call is TRBV30, the J call TRBJ2-7, with TRBD1 matching 9 bases. This CDR3 has 16 residues. Germline CDR1 is GTSNPN and CDR2 is SVGIG (reference sequence). With V trimmed by 0 bases and J by 0 bases, 6 bases remained unmatched.